This TCR beta chain emerged from a study of OX40 agonist ivuxolimab in advanced cancers. Concerning the study at large: Ivuxolimab, which targeted the costimulatory receptor OX40 (CD134), was an agonistic, fully human IgG2 monoclonal antibody. Partial responses were achieved by three dose-escalation patients, of whom one had hepatocellular carcinoma and two had cutaneous melanoma. The dose-escalation cohort was around 84% male with a mean age of about 58 years, ranging from roughly 23 to 90. Peripheral TCRbeta sequencing was intended to test whether TCR sequence diversity was altered and clonal T-cell expansion was caused by ivuxolimab. The paper reports the monotherapy dose-escalation portion (N ≈ 52 patients) of the phase I ivuxolimab trial. Patients were allowed to have had prior anti-PD-1, anti-PD-L1 or anti-CTLA-4 therapy, and around two fifths of the dose-escalation patients had been treated with checkpoint inhibitors. Of the approximately 50 dose-escalation patients, hepatocellular carcinoma was present in approximately 20, melanoma in around 15, renal cell carcinoma in 9 and head and neck cancer in 9. Intravenous ivuxolimab was administered to patients every 2 weeks at six dose levels: 0.01, 0.1, 0.3, 1.5, 3 and 10 mg/kg.

From cysteine to phenylalanine, the CDR3 is 12 amino acids long. The DNA shown is the 36-base CDR3, in frame from base 1. V and J are truncated by 0 bases and 6 bases respectively, leaving an intervening sequence of 6 bases. Sequences SGHDN (CDR1) and FVKESK (CDR2) are obtained from the germline V gene. Study-level results and caveats: In partial responders in the 0.1-3.0 mg/kg groups, normalized peripheral clonal expansion was found to be among the lowest, especially among CD8+ T cells. At doses of 0.1 to 3.0 mg/kg, clonal expansion of both CD4+ and CD8+ blood T cells was observed from baseline to week 6. After ivuxolimab, CD8+ T cells had more expanded clones than CD4+ T cells on average. Which antigens the clonally expanded peripheral T cells were specific for was not determined. Low levels of normalized T-cell clonal expansion were also seen in some patients who did not respond.

This clone was recorded only once. Its antigen is not yet known. No clone much larger than this one lies a single base away; base qualities are absent. Genomic DNA was extracted from sorted cells for sequencing of the TCRbeta CDR3 region. The immunoSEQ Assay was used to sequence the TCRbeta CDR3 regions. TCRdb mirrors the immuneACCESS table, restricted to in-frame sequences. Some clones are absent from its copies; in checked studies, under half trace to an unresolved V gene, and the reason for the others is unknown. The sample table records around 89,000 clones; more than 75% of these occur just once. The ten largest clonotypes hold 0.6% to 0.75% of the sample. The trial excluded patients who had a history of autoimmune disease or were on systemic immunosuppression. Peripheral blood for TCR sequencing was collected from all dose cohorts at baseline, on cycle 4 day 1, and on cycle 7 day 1. Samples were obtained from an open-label, multicenter, first-in-human phase I dose-escalation trial of ivuxolimab. Adults with locally advanced or metastatic melanoma, renal cell carcinoma, hepatocellular carcinoma or head and neck squamous cell carcinoma were enrolled in the trial. Before TCR sequencing, CD4+ and CD8+ T cells were separately sorted from peripheral blood.

This TCR derives from an adult with an advanced solid tumor such as melanoma, head and neck, liver or kidney cancer. Sequencing used CD4+ or CD8+ T cells sorted from blood, obtained in a trial of the OX40 agonist ivuxolimab. The sequence joins TRBV14 to TRBJ2-7, with no confidently assigned D gene. The CDR3 region has the sequence CASSQDRIEQYF. The nucleotide sequence is TGTGCCAGCAGCCAAGATCGAATCGAGCAGTACTTC.